This T cell receptor (beta chain) was found in a study of shared clonotypes between healthy human individuals. Overall study results and limits: Clonotypes which were not shared had lower generation probabilities than clonotypes that all four donors shared.

Points on this clone: Its antigen is still unknown.

CDR3 length: 11 residues. Trimming removed 0 bases from V and 6 bases from J, with 5 bases in between. Per the germline V gene, CDR1 is GTSNPN and CDR2 is SVGIG (reference sequence). Genomic DNA of each subset was evenly split across several immunoSEQ plates. The assay was immunoSEQ multiplex PCR, and TCRdb's table has in-frame clones only and misses some. The top ten clones hold 0.39% of a sample with roughly 2.2 million clones, 93% of them seen once. This chain connects TRBV30 to TRBJ1-2; D is undetermined. This receptor was identified in a man aged 18 to 29 in good health. Some clones in this sample may be carry-over from other donors' samples. The source material was naive CD4+ T cells from PBMCs. The sample's subset: CD45RA+ positively selected. The CDR3 DNA reads as TGTGCCTGGAGTGTGGTTGATGGCTACACCTTC. This gives the protein CAWSVVDGYTF. The full variable domain, completed using reference TRBV30 and TRBJ1-2, is SQTIHQWPATLVQPVGSPLSLECTVEGTSNPNLYWYRQAAGRGLQLLFYSVGIGQISSEVPQNLSASRPQDRQFILSSKKLLLSDSGFYLCAWSVVDGYTFGSGTRLTVV.